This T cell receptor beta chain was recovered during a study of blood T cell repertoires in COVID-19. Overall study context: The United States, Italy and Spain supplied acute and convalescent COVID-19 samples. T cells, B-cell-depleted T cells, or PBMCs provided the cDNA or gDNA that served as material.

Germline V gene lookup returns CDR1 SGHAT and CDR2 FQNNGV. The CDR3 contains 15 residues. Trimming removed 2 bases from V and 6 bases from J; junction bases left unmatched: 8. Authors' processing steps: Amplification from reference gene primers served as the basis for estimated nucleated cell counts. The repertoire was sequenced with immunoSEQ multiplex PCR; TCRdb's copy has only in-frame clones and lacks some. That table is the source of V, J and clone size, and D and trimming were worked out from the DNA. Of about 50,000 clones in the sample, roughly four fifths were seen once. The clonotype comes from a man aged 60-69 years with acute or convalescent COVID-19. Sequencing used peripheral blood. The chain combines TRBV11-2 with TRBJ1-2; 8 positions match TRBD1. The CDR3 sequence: CASSLQGAQYHGYTF. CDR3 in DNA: TGTGCCAGCAGCTTACAGGGGGCGCAGTATCATGGCTACACCTTC.